The 27 T cell receptor beta chains listed next were all sequenced from one sample in a study of Graves' ophthalmopathy and Graves' hyperthyroidism. Transcripts of RNA were the source for amplifying TCR beta CDR3 regions. An opening RT-PCR round employed HTBI primers and preceded a second-round multiplex PCR. TCRdb used MiXCR to reprocess the multiplex PCR reads, holding one entry per CDR3 protein. Of 500,000 to 600,000 distinct CDR3 sequences listed, about two fifths are singletons. Sequenced input: peripheral blood or thyroid tissue (not recorded which). The receptor set was obtained from an adult man with Graves' hyperthyroidism.

This clonotype has ten or more counts. This rearrangement joins TRBV5-1 to TRBJ1-6; 7 positions agree with TRBD1. V shed 4 bases and J 7 bases; nucleotides not matched to a gene: 8. The CDR3 spans 15 residues. Germline V gene sequence: CDR1 SGHRS, CDR2 YFSETQ. In DNA, the CDR3 is TGCGCCAGCAGCCTAGCCGGGACAGTGAATTCACCCCTCCACTTT. Translation gives CASSLAGTVNSPLHF.

The genes are TRBV29-1 and TRBJ1-4; 8 nucleotides match TRBD1. J lost 6 bases, V lost 5 bases, and 11 bases had no gene match. The CDR3 is 15 amino acids. CDR1 is SQVTM and CDR2 is ANQGSEA in the germline V gene. CDR3: CSVLTGMTGDEKLFF. CDR3 sequence (DNA): TGCAGCGTTCTTACAGGGATGACAGGGGATGAAAAACTGTTTTTT.

This clonotype was observed many times. The chain uses TRBV29-1 and TRBJ2-2; 8 bases match TRBD2. The CDR3 totals 14 residues. Trimming cost V 1 base and J 6 bases; bases outside gene matches: 4. Germline V gives CDR1 SQVTM, CDR2 ANQGSEA. The CDR3 DNA reads TGCAGCGTTGAAGGGCTAGCGGGCCCCGGGGAGCTGTTTTTT. Translation: CSVEGLAGPGELFF.

The CDR3 loop is CASSQVSEAEQYF. The CDR3 coding sequence is TGTGCCAGCAGCCAAGTGTCGGAGGCCGAGCAGTACTTC. J is TRBJ2-7 and V is TRBV3-1; TRBD2 is a possible D gene (5 bases). Trimming took 1 base from V and 6 from J, leaving 10 bases between them. CDR1 is LGHDT and CDR2 is YNNKEL in the germline V gene (reference sequence). This CDR3 is 13 amino acids long.

This clonotype has a count of ten or more. The chain's CDR3 is CASSQDREDTEAFF. The CDR3 DNA sequence: TGTGCCAGCAGTCAGGACCGGGAGGACACTGAAGCTTTCTTT. The chain is built from TRBV6-5 and TRBJ1-1; unclear D gene. The V end lost 5 bases, the J end lost 3 bases, and 13 bases lay between the germline ends. The CDR3 contains 14 residues. CDR1 and CDR2 from the germline V gene are MNHEY and SVGAGI.

V usage is TRBV28 and J usage is TRBJ2-7; 8 positions agree with TRBD1. V shed 7 bases, J shed 4 bases, and the junction held 6 bases outside the gene matches. From germline, CDR1 is MDHEN and CDR2 SYDVKM. The length of the CDR3 is 13 residues. For the CDR3, the DNA is TGTGCCAGCACCTGGGACAGGCGATACGAGCAGTACTTC. Its protein is CASTWDRRYEQYF. Full variable domain (rest looked up from reference TRBV28 and TRBJ2-7): DVKVTQSSRYLVKRTGEKVFLECVQDMDHENMFWYRQDPGLGLRLIYFSYDVKMKEKGDIPEGYSVSREKKERFSLILESASTNQTSMYLCASTWDRRYEQYFGPGTRLTVT.

Ten or more counts support this clonotype. The rearrangement joins TRBV12-3 or TRBV12-4 to TRBJ2-7; D not resolved. V lost 3 bases and J lost 1, with 7 bases in between. The CDR3 consists of 13 residues. CDR3 sequence: CASSFPGSYEQYF. The CDR3 DNA is TGTGCCAGCAGTTTCCCCGGGTCCTACGAGCAGTACTTC.

In regard to this clonotype: This clone may be a read error of a much larger clone one base away. Here the CDR3 reads CASSGREGPAFF. In DNA form, the CDR3 reads TGTGCCAGTAGTGGGAGGGAAGGACCGGCTTTCTTT. The chain links TRBV19 to TRBJ1-1; no reliable D call. Germline values: CDR1 LNHDA, CDR2 SQIVND (reference sequence). The CDR3 totals 12 residues. Trimming removed 5 bases from V and 11 bases from J, with 15 bases in between.

As for this clonotype: This clone may be a read error of a much larger clone one base away. The J gene is TRBJ1-1, the V gene TRBV10-2; the D gene is possibly TRBD1 (5 bases). The CDR3 is 14 residues long. CDR1 and CDR2 (germline): WSHSY, SAAADI. Trimming removed 6 bases from V and 9 bases from J, with 20 bases in between. The CDR3 spells CASSLFPGLEKAFF. In DNA form, the CDR3 reads TGCGCCAGCAGCTTGTTCCCAGGGCTTGAGAAAGCTTTCTTT.

This clonotype was counted ten times or more. The CDR3 spells CASSQVGLADEQYF. The CDR3 DNA is TGCGCCAGCAGCCAAGTGGGCCTAGCAGACGAGCAGTACTTC. This rearrangement joins TRBV4-1 to TRBJ2-7; D might be TRBD2 (5 bases). Trimming left V 1 base short and J 5 bases short, with 12 bases between. CDR1 is MGHRA, CDR2 YSYEKL, per germline. CDR3 length: 14 amino acids.

CDR3 sequence (DNA): TGTGCCAGCAGCCCTGGGACAGGGGCCCAGTACTTC. It is translated as CASSPGTGAQYF. The rearrangement uses TRBV7-9 and TRBJ2-5; 10 bases map to TRBD1. The germline V gene encodes CDR1 SEHNR and CDR2 FQNEAQ (reference sequence). CDR3 size: 12 residues. J gave up 9 bases and V 5 bases, and 3 bases lay outside the gene matches. The full variable domain, its missing parts supplied by reference TRBV7-9 and TRBJ2-5, is DTGVSQNPRHKITKRGQNVTFRCDPISEHNRLYWYRQTLGQGPEFLTYFQNEAQLEKSRLLSDRFSAERPKGSFSTLEIQRTEQGDSAMYLCASSPGTGAQYFGPGTRLLVL.

This clonotype appeared a few times. The chain recombines TRBV7-8 with TRBJ2-3; 10 nucleotides match TRBD1. The CDR3 contains 15 residues. V shed 5 bases and J 4 bases; nucleotides not matched to a gene: 6. Germline assignment: CDR1 SGHVS and CDR2 FQNEAQ. CDR3 coding DNA: TGTGCCAGCAGCCCCCGGACAGGGGGGTCAGATACGCAGTATTTT. This translates into CASSPRTGGSDTQYF.

The J gene is TRBJ1-1, the V gene TRBV29-1, with D maybe TRBD1 (5 bases). The CDR3 contains 14 residues. CDR1 SQVTM and CDR2 ANQGSEA come from the germline V gene. The V end was cut by 7 bases, the J end by 4 bases, with 19 bases between. The CDR3: CSADSLGGSTEAFF. The CDR3 DNA reads TGCAGCGCTGATTCCCTGGGGGGAAGCACTGAAGCTTTCTTT.

This chain links TRBV12-3 or TRBV12-4 with TRBJ1-5; 8 bases align to TRBD1. V was pared by 5 bases and J by 4 bases, with 7 bases of the junction left unmatched. The CDR3 consists of 15 residues. CDR3 bases: TGTGCCAGCAGTCGCCGGACAGGGTTAAATCAGCCCCAGCATTTT. It is translated as CASSRRTGLNQPQHF.

The chain links TRBV5-1 to TRBJ2-7, with D perhaps TRBD2 (5 bases). TRBJ2-1 explains the end of the DNA better; the J call may be wrong. The germline gives CDR1 SGHRS, CDR2 YFSETQ. The CDR3 extends over 15 amino acids. CDR3 in DNA: TGCGCCAGCAGCGGGTCGATCAGCGGTTACAATGAGCAGTTCTTC. Translation: CASSGSISGYNEQFF.

This clonotype was found many times. Here the CDR3 reads CASSIRGAWAQPQHF. CDR3 nucleotide sequence: TGTGCCAGTAGTATCCGGGGGGCTTGGGCTCAGCCCCAGCATTTT. The gene calls are TRBV19 and TRBJ1-5; D possibly corresponds to TRBD1 (6 bases). Germline V gene lookup returns CDR1 LNHDA and CDR2 SQIVND (reference sequence). V dropped 3 bases and J dropped 6 bases, with 15 bases sitting between them. The CDR3 length is 15 residues.

The sample holds many counts of this clonotype. The chain links TRBV12-3 or TRBV12-4 to TRBJ2-6; TRBD2 is a possible D gene (5 bases). The CDR3 extends over 15 amino acids. The V end lost 7 bases, the J end lost 3 bases, and 13 bases lay between the germline ends. The CDR3 region is CASTDRENGANVLTF. The CDR3 DNA follows: TGTGCCAGCACCGATCGGGAAAATGGGGCCAACGTCCTGACTTTC.

Note on this clonotype: A read error may account for a junction end that differs from germline. This chain connects TRBV6-6 to TRBJ1-5; 12 positions match TRBD1. The germline CDR1 and CDR2 sequences are MNHNY and SVGAGI (reference sequence). CDR3 length: 19 amino acids. In nucleotides, the CDR3 is TGTGCCAGCAGTTACTATGTCGGGACAGGGGGCCGTAGCAATCAGCCCCAGCAATTT. The encoded protein is CASSYYVGTGGRSNQPQQF.

The chain is built from TRBV9 and TRBJ2-1; 8 positions agree with TRBD2. Germline V gives CDR1 SGDLS, CDR2 YYNGEE. This CDR3 has 16 amino acids. The trim removed 1 base at V and 4 bases at J, leaving 7 bases unmatched. The CDR3 protein is CASSVRAGGLYNEQFF. For the CDR3, the DNA is TGTGCCAGCAGCGTACGGGCGGGAGGCCTATACAATGAGCAGTTCTTC.

The J gene is TRBJ2-5, the V gene TRBV3-1; D unresolved. The germline gives CDR1 LGHDT, CDR2 YNNKEL (reference sequence). V shed 0 bases and J shed 4 bases, with 3 bases lying between them. This CDR3 has 12 amino acids. CDR3 DNA: TGTGCCAGCAGCCAAGATACAGAGACCCAGTACTTC. As protein: CASSQDTETQYF.

The V and J genes are TRBV7-9 and TRBJ1-6; 9 bases line up with TRBD1. Losses at the gene ends were 5 bases for V and 10 bases for J; bases not matched to a gene: 18. CDR1 is SEHNR and CDR2 is FQNEAQ in the germline V gene (reference sequence). CDR3 length equals 18 residues. The CDR3, as DNA: TGTGCCAGCAGCATCGGACAGGACCTACAGGGGGCTGGATCACCCCTCCACTTT. Translating it yields CASSIGQDLQGAGSPLHF.

V is TRBV5-4 and J is TRBJ1-5; maybe TRBD1 (6 bases). Trimming removed 7 bases at V and 4 bases at J, with 21 bases between. CDR3 size: 16 residues. CDR1 is SGHNT, CDR2 YYREEE, per germline (reference sequence). The CDR3 region has the DNA TGTGCCAGCTACGTGGGGGGCCCCAGGTTAAATCAGCCCCAGCATTTT. This codes for CASYVGGPRLNQPQHF.

This clonotype was counted at least ten times. This sequence joins TRBV5-8 and TRBJ1-1, with D possibly being TRBD1 (5 bases). In germline, CDR1 is SGHTS, CDR2 YDEGEE. Trimming pared 5 bases from V and 10 bases from J, leaving 18 bases between. The CDR3 sequence is 13 residues long. The CDR3 here is CASSYDRTGIAFF. CDR3 nucleotides: TGTGCCAGCAGTTATGACAGAACCGGGATAGCTTTCTTT.

This clonotype was recorded many times. The rearrangement joins TRBV7-9 to TRBJ1-5, with no clear D. CDR1 is SEHNR, CDR2 FQNEAQ, per germline (reference sequence). Trimming took 4 bases from V and 1 from J, leaving 8 bases between them. The CDR3 runs 14 residues. The CDR3 coding sequence is TGTGCCAGCAGCTACGACAAGAGCAATCAGCCCCAGCATTTT. Its translation is CASSYDKSNQPQHF. Full variable domain (rest looked up from reference TRBV7-9 and TRBJ1-5): DTGVSQNPRHKITKRGQNVTFRCDPISEHNRLYWYRQTLGQGPEFLTYFQNEAQLEKSRLLSDRFSAERPKGSFSTLEIQRTEQGDSAMYLCASSYDKSNQPQHFGDGTRLSIL.

V and J are TRBV19 and TRBJ1-5; D is uncertain. Germline V lookup: CDR1 LNHDA, CDR2 SQIVND (reference sequence). This CDR3 spans 17 amino acids. Trimming left V 3 bases short and J 0 bases short, with 15 bases between. CDR3: CASSILGRRNSNQPQHF. For the CDR3, the DNA is TGTGCCAGTAGTATCTTAGGACGTCGGAATAGCAATCAGCCCCAGCATTTT.

The sample holds a few counts of this clonotype. J is TRBJ2-2 and V is TRBV7-8; a possible D gene is TRBD1 (5 bases). The germline gives CDR1 SGHVS, CDR2 FQNEAQ. This CDR3 comprises 15 residues. V was cut by 3 bases and J by 1 base, with 9 bases left in between. CDR3 sequence reads: CASSLVDRNTGELFF. DNA for the CDR3: TGTGCCAGCAGCTTGGTAGACAGGAACACCGGGGAGCTGTTTTTT.

Turning to this clonotype: The conserved phenylalanine or tryptophan normally closing the CDR3 is absent here, so this likely arose from a read error. This chain links TRBV20-1 with TRBJ2-7, with D possibly matching TRBD2 (6 bases). Between the trimmed V and J ends, which lost 5 bases and 0 bases, there was a span of 23 bases. CDR1 is DFQATT, CDR2 SNEGSKA, per germline (reference sequence). The CDR3 totals 17 residues. The CDR3 nucleotides are TGCAGTGCTCACCTACTCCGGCCCTTGGGGGGCTCCTACGAGCAGTACCTC. This sequence encodes CSAHLLRPLGGSYEQYL.